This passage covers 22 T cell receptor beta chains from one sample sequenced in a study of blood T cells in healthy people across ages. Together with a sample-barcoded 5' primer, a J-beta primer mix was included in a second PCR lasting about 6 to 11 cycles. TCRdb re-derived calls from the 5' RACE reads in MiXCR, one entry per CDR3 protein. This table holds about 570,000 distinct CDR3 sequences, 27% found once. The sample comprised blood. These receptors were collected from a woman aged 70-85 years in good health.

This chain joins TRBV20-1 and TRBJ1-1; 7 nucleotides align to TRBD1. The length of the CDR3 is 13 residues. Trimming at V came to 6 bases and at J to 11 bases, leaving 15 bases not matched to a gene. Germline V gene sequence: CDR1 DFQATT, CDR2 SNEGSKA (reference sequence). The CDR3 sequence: CSAPPTEGARAFF. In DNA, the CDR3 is TGCAGTGCGCCCCCCACCGAGGGGGCGAGGGCTTTCTTT.

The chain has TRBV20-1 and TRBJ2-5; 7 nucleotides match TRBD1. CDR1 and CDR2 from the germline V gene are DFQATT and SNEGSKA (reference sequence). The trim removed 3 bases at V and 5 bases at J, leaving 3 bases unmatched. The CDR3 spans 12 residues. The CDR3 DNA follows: TGCAGTGCTAGCAGGGGGTACGAGACCCAGTACTTC. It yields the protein CSASRGYETQYF.

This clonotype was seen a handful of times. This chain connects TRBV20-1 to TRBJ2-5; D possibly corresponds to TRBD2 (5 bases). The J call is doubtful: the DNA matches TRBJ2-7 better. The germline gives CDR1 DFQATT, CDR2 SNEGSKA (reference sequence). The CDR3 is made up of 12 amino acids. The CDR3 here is CSTNRDSYEQYF. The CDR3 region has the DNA TGCAGTACTAACCGGGACTCCTACGAGCAGTACTTC.

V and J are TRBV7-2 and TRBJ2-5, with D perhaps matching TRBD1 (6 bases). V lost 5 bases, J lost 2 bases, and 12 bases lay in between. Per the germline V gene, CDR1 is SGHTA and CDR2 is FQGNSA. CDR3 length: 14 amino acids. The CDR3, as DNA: TGTGCCAGCAGCCCCCGACAGGCTCAAGAGACCCAGTACTTC. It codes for CASSPRQAQETQYF.

DNA of the CDR3: TGCGCCAGCAGCCGCCTCCCAGCGGGGAACACTGAAGCTTTCTTT. It specifies CASSRLPAGNTEAFF. The J gene is TRBJ1-1, the V gene TRBV4-1; D is unclear. Germline CDR1 and CDR2: MGHRA and YSYEKL. The V end lost 4 bases, the J end lost 1 base, and 13 bases lay between the germline ends. The CDR3 consists of 15 residues.

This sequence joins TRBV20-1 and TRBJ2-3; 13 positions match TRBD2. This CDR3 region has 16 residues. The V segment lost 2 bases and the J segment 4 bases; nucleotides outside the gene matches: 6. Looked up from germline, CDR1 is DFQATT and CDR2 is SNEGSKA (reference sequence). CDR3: CSARPGLAGRSDTQYF. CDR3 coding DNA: TGCAGTGCTAGACCGGGACTAGCGGGACGTTCAGATACGCAGTATTTT.

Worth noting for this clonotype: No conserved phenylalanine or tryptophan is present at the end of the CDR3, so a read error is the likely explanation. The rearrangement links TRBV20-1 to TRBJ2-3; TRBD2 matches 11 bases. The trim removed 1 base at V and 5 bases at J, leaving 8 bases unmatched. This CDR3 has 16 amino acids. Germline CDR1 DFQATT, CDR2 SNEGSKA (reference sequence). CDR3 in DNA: TGCAGTGCTAGAGGTTTACTAGCGGGGGCGGGAGATACGCAGTATATT. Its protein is CSARGLLAGAGDTQYI.

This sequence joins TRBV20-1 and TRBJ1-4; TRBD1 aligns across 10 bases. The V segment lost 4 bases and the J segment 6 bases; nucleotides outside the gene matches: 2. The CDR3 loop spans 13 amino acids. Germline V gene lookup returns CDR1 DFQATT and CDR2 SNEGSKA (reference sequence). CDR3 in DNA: TGCAGTGCTATGGACAGGGGGGATGAAAAACTGTTTTTT. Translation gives CSAMDRGDEKLFF.

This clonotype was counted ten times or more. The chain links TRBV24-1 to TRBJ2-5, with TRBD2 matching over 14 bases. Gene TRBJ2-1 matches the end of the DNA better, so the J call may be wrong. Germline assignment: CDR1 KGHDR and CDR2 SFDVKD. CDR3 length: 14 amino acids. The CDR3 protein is CATKTSGGGNEQFF. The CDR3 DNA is TGTGCCACGAAGACTAGCGGGGGGGGAAATGAGCAGTTCTTC.

The CDR3 nucleotides read TGTGCCAGCAGCTTCGTTGAAGGCCAAGAGACCCAGTACTTC. Translating gives CASSFVEGQETQYF. This chain joins TRBV11-2 and TRBJ2-5, with D hard to call. V was trimmed by 3 bases and J by 1 base, leaving 9 bases between them. Germline V gives CDR1 SGHAT, CDR2 FQNNGV. The CDR3 extends over 14 amino acids.

CDR3 sequence: CASSLPGSEETQYF. The CDR3 coding sequence is TGCGCCAGCAGCTTACCAGGTTCTGAAGAGACCCAGTACTTC. The chain combines TRBV5-1 with TRBJ2-5, with D unresolved. Per germline, CDR1 SGHRS and CDR2 YFSETQ. Trimming took 2 bases from V and 3 from J, leaving 11 bases between them. The CDR3 consists of 14 residues. Combining the CDR3 with reference TRBV5-1 and TRBJ2-5 gives the whole variable domain KAGVTQTPRYLIKTRGQQVTLSCSPISGHRSVSWYQQTPGQGLQFLFEYFSETQRNKGNFPGRFSGRQFSNSRSEMNVSTLELGDSALYLCASSLPGSEETQYFGPGTRLLVL.

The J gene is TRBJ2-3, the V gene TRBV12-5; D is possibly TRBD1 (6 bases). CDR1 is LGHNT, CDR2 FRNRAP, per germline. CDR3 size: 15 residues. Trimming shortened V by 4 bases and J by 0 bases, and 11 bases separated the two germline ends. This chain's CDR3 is CASGYGQTSTDTQYF. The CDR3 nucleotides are TGTGCTAGTGGTTATGGACAGACTAGCACAGATACGCAGTATTTT.

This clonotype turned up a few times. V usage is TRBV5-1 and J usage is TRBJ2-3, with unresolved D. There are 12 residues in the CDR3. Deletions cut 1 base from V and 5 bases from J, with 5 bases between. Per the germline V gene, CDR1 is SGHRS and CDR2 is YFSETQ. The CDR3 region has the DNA TGCGCCAGCAGCTTGCAACGAGATACGCAGTATTTT. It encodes CASSLQRDTQYF.

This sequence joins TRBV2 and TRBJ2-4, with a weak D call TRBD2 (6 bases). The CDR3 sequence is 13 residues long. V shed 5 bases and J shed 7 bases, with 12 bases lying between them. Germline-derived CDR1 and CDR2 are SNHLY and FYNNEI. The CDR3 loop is CASSLTSTNIQYF. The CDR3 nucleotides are TGTGCCAGCAGTCTGACTAGTACGAACATTCAGTACTTC.

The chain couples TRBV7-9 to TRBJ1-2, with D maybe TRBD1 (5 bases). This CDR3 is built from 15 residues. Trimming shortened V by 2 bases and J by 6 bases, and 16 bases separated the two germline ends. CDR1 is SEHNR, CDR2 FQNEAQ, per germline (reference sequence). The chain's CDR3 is CASSLYMRTGDGYTF. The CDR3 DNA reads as TGTGCCAGCAGCTTATATATGAGGACGGGGGATGGCTACACCTTC.

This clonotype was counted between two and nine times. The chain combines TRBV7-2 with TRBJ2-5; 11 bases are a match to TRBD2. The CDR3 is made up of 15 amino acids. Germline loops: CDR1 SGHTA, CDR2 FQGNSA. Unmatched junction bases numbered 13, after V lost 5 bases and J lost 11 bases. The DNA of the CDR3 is TGTGCCAGCAGCAAACTAGCGGGGGACCCGTGGGGGCAGTACTTC. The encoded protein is CASSKLAGDPWGQYF. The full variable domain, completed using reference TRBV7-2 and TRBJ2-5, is GAGVSQSPSNKVTEKGKDVELRCDPISGHTALYWYRQSLGQGLEFLIYFQGNSAPDKSGLPSDRFSAERTGGSVSTLTIQRTQQEDSAVYLCASSKLAGDPWGQYFGPGTRLLVL.

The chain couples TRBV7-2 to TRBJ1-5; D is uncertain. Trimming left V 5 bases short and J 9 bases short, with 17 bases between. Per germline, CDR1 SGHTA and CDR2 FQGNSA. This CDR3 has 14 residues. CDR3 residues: CASSPDPLERPQHF. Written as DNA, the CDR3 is TGTGCCAGCAGCCCAGATCCCTTAGAGCGGCCCCAGCATTTT.

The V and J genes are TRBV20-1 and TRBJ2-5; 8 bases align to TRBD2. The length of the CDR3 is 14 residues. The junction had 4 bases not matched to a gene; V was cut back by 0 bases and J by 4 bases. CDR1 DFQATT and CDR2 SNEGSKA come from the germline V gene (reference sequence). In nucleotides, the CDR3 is TGCAGTGCTAGAGACGGGGGGGCAGGAGAGACCCAGTACTTC. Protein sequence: CSARDGGAGETQYF.

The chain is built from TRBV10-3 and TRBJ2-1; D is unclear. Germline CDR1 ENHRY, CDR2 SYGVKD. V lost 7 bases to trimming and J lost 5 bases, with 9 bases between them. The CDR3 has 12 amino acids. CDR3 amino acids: CAIKGTHNEQFF. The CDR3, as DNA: TGTGCCATCAAGGGAACCCACAATGAGCAGTTCTTC.

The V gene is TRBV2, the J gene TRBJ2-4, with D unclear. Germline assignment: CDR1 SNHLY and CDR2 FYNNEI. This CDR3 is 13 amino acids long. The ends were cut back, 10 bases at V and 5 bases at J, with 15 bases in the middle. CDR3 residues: CATSLVRENIQYF. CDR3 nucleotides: TGTGCCACCTCACTGGTACGGGAAAACATTCAGTACTTC. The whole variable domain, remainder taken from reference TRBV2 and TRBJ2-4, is EPEVTQTPSHQVTQMGQEVILRCVPISNHLYFYWYRQILGQKVEFLVSFYNNEISEKSEIFDDQFSVERPDGSNFTLKIRSTKLEDSAMYFCATSLVRENIQYFGAGTRLSVL.

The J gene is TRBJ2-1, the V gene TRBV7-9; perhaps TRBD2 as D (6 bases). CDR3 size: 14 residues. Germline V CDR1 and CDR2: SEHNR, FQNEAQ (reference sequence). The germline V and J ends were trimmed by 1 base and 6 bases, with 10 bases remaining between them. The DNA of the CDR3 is TGTGCCAGCAGCTTAGAGGTTAGCGGCAATGAGCAGTTCTTC. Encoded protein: CASSLEVSGNEQFF.

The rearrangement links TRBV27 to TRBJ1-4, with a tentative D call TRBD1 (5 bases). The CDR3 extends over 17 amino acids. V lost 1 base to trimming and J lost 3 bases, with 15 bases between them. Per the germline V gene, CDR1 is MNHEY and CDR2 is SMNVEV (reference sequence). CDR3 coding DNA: TGTGCCAGCAGTTTATTCGACAGCGCGGGAGCTAATGAAAAACTGTTTTTT. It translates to CASSLFDSAGANEKLFF.